This T cell receptor beta chain was observed in a study of identical twins (dated by TCRdb to the mid-2010s). Study-level background: The study deep-sequenced TCR alpha and beta repertoires from monozygotic twins, unrelated adults of various ages and cord blood to test whether fetal clonotypes persist. To rule out contamination, the twin experiments were replicated at different times with different library preparation protocols. Overall study outcomes, separate from this receptor: A weaker excess of twin sharing was found in beta out-of-frame sequences because the signal-to-noise ratio was lowered by fewer shared sequences. Because the same donors could not be followed over many years, the conclusions relied on cross-sectional statistical analysis. Compared with coincidental sharing between unrelated individuals, out-of-frame TCR alpha sequences shared between twins showed an excess of sequences with low generation probability. In monozygotic twins, recombination models systematically underestimated out-of-frame TCR alpha sharing, but the models matched the sharing seen between unrelated individuals. Zero-insertion analyses could be partly confounded by invariant T cells such as MAIT and iNKT, though diverse VJ usage argued against such confounding for most clonotypes. Fewer insertions were carried by abundant cord blood beta clonotypes; a weaker similar trend was observed in young adult naive repertoires, while no such trend was observed in memory repertoires.

Every donor was a healthy Caucasian. The twin cohort consisted of three pairs of female monozygotic twins, all aged about 18 to 29 years. Peripheral blood mononuclear cells were used as the source from which RNA for TCR libraries was isolated. Based on the germline V gene (reference sequence), the CDR1 and CDR2 sequences are DFQATT and SNEGSKA. The CDR3 sequence holds 11 residues, the cysteine and phenylalanine included. CDR3 DNA is the only sequence kept; it has 33 bases, read in frame from the first base. The V end loses 3 bases and the J end loses 8 bases, and a stretch of 7 bases separates them. Libraries were made using 5' RACE. The sample was run on an Illumina HiSeq 2000. Template switching added a universal primer binding site, and the final cDNA carried a unique molecular identifier that allowed TCR cDNA molecules to be counted accurately. First-strand cDNA for TCR alpha and beta chains was synthesized from specific primers in the conserved constant-segment region. Each cDNA library was double barcoded, with a SMART-Mk sample barcode plus Illumina barcodes, to control for contamination. Two successive PCR steps introduced TruSeq adapter sequences along with Illumina sample barcodes. The Illumina HiSeq platform was used with custom primers to sequence TCR alpha and beta cDNA libraries. Per the authors' processing: MiGEC processed the raw reads to extract unique molecular identifiers, while MiXCR was used to determine the CDR3 positions. For each individual, recombination models were inferred using an EM algorithm with the repgenHMM and IGoR tools. The analysis of shared clonotypes was done with the tcR package in R, with sharing normalized by the product of cloneset sizes. To study raw recombination without the effects of thymic and clonal selection, out-of-frame nonproductive sequences were analyzed. TCRdb reanalyzed the raw reads on its own, using fastp at Q25 for trimming and MiXCR for clone calling, and kept in-frame beta chains. Rows are unified per CDR3 protein, each entry keeping the most common DNA and genes. In this record, the V and J calls reflect TCRdb's handling and not the investigators' own analysis. The sample table shows some 790,000 distinct CDR3 sequences, and 15% to 20% are seen once. Clones ranked in the top ten supply around 13% of the sample.

This clonotype was seen a few times. Its antigen remains undetermined. One base away there is no much larger clone; base qualities are not given. This same sample was also part of a study on T cells expressing NK-cell markers. As that second paper reports: TCR beta-chain repertoires were profiled in sorted CD3+CD56+NKG2C+, CD3+CD56+NKG2C- and CD3+CD56-NKG2C+ T-cell subsets from seven or eight donors. Among the eight sequenced donors, seven were HCMV-seropositive and one was HCMV-seronegative. To restrict sorting to alphabetaTCR-expressing T cells, an anti-gammadeltaTCR antibody was added in several experiments. In roughly six donors, the dominant CD3+CD56+NKG2C+ clonotypes ranked among the top 10 CD8+ clonotypes, making up about 1.0-8% of CD8+ T cells. Those dominant clonotypes were again the most abundant among CD3+CD56-NKG2C+ cells in a few donors, at about 25-60.1%. Whether the expanded NKG2C-expressing T cell clones were specific for HCMV antigens was left unclear. The study sequenced eight donors, all healthy volunteers chosen at random: three men and five women. To determine HCMV serostatus, a commercial ELISA kit was used to detect HCMV-specific IgG in serum. Bulk peripheral blood T-cell repertoires were additionally sequenced from unsorted PBMC for 5 or 6 donors. MIGEC handled demultiplexing of the reads and grouping by UMI, while MiTCR was used to assemble and quantify clonotypes. To exclude erroneous sequences, any TCR cDNA sequence not supported by at least two reads was discarded. Downstream repertoire analysis used the tcR package, and clonotypes were matched across fractions by CDR3 nucleotide sequence plus V segment. VDJmatch was used to annotate antigen specificity against VDJdb, with one amino acid substitution allowed in CDR3.

Source material: PBMCs. In this chain, TRBV20-1 is recombined with TRBJ1-4; the D gene is perhaps TRBD1, on 6 matching bases. The TCR originated in a young woman in good health. The nucleotide sequence reads TGCAGTGCTAGCGGACAGGAAAAACTGTTTTTT. Its protein reads: CSASGQEKLFF.